The following is a T cell receptor beta chain sequence with its context. These data belong to a study of control samples from healthy donors and cancer patients. Using immunoSEQ multiplex PCR, the repertoire was profiled, and TCRdb retains in-frame clones only, with some absent. The sample yields 45,000 to 60,000 clones, about 80% seen once. V gave up 1 base and J gave up 1 base; unmatched junction bases: 2. The germline V gene has CDR1 MNHEY and CDR2 SVGAGI. This CDR3 contains 16 residues. The chain uses TRBV6-5 and TRBJ2-4; 9 nucleotides match TRBD1. The sample was blood. This sequence was found in a man aged 70 or older in good health. The CDR3, as DNA: TGTGCCAGCAGTTACTGGACAGGGGTTGCCAAAAACATTCAGTACTTC. As protein: CASSYWTGVAKNIQYF.